The clone carrying this T cell receptor beta chain was counted between two and nine times. As for time point: persistent/refractory GD, antithyroid drugs over 5 years with positive TRAb. PBMC RNA served as the TCR library source. The data belong to a study of regulatory T cells in long-lasting Graves disease. CDR3-region Arm-PCR and iRepertoire HTBI primers produced the TCR beta libraries. TCRdb fed the multiplex PCR reads into MiXCR, producing one record per CDR3 protein. The sample has hundreds of thousands of distinct CDR3 sequences, approximately 22% seen once; the top ten hold around 12%. Germline CDR1 is GTSNPN and CDR2 is SVGIG (reference sequence). The CDR3 totals 13 residues. The V end lost 6 bases, the J end lost 5 bases, and 13 bases lay between the germline ends.

This rearrangement joins TRBV30 to TRBJ2-2, with D possibly TRBD1 on 6 matching bases. The specimen comprised peripheral blood mononuclear cells (PBMCs), sampled when the disease was refractory, from a patient treated with antithyroid drugs. The receptor's source is a female donor with Graves disease. The CDR3 is CACSKTGTGELFF. The DNA of the CDR3 is TGTGCCTGTAGTAAGACAGGAACCGGGGAGCTGTTTTTT.